There are a few counts of the clone carrying this T cell receptor (beta chain). Its matching antigen is unknown. This sample was included in a study of post-analysis software for immune sequencing data. Study information: Disease courses included relapsing-remitting, secondary progressive and progressive-relapsing multiple sclerosis.

V was clipped by 5 bases and J by 0 bases, with 13 bases between them. Germline V lookup: CDR1 SGHTA, CDR2 FQGTGA. The CDR3 is 15 amino acids. The study's findings and limits: Strong co-clustering by F measure linked samples that shared a preparation batch. Comparison of patients with controls showed about 5 TRBV segments more frequent in patients, TRBV5-6, TRBV5-1 and TRBV20-1 among them. The study found significantly lower normalized Chao1 diversity in multiple sclerosis patients than in controls.

Presence of unique molecular identifiers characterized the TCR beta cDNA libraries. There were roughly 0.95 to 11 million T cells, and 450,000 to 550,000 cDNA molecules came from them. TCRdb re-derived calls from the PCR reads in MiXCR, one entry per CDR3 protein. The table shows more than 450,000 distinct CDR3 sequences, with around 34% occurring only once. The chain recombines TRBV7-3 with TRBJ1-1, with D unresolved. What was sequenced was blood. This sequence was found in a girl aged 2-17 years with multiple sclerosis. The CDR3 sequence: CASSPSGSMNTEAFF. The CDR3 nucleotides read TGTGCCAGCAGCCCTTCGGGAAGCATGAACACTGAAGCTTTCTTT. The whole variable domain, remainder taken from reference TRBV7-3 and TRBJ1-1, is GAGVSQTPSNKVTEKGKYVELRCDPISGHTALYWYRQSLGQGPEFLIYFQGTGAADDSGLPNDRFFAVRPEGSVSTLKIQRTERGDSAVYLCASSPSGSMNTEAFFGQGTRLTVV.